Below are 16 T cell receptor beta chains sequenced from a single sample in a study of identical twins. One entry per CDR3 protein, called by TCRdb with MiXCR from the 5' RACE reads. In the table there are hundreds of thousands of distinct CDR3 sequences, 12% of which are singletons. Separately, the same data were catalogued under a study of yellow fever vaccine responses in identical twins.

Sequenced sample: CD8+ T cells sorted from blood. These TCRs come from a woman aged 18 to 35 in good health.

This clonotype was counted many times. This chain connects TRBV7-9 to TRBJ2-3, with 7 positions matching TRBD1. CDR1 is SEHNR and CDR2 is FQNEAQ in the germline V gene (reference sequence). V lost 7 bases, J lost 3 bases, and 7 bases stayed unmatched. The CDR3 extends over 14 amino acids. The CDR3 region is CASTDQGETDTQYF. DNA for the CDR3: TGTGCCAGCACCGACCAGGGGGAGACAGATACGCAGTATTTT.

The rearrangement joins TRBV4-2 to TRBJ2-3; TRBD2 is a possible D gene (5 bases). With 3 bases removed from V and 6 bases from J, the gap between germline ends came to 19 bases. Germline V gene sequence: CDR1 LGHNA, CDR2 YNFKEQ. The CDR3 is 16 amino acids. CDR3 protein: CASSHGILASGDTQYF. The CDR3 DNA sequence: TGTGCCAGCAGCCATGGAATTTTAGCGTCGGGGGATACGCAGTATTTT.

This clonotype was detected only a few times. The V and J genes are TRBV19 and TRBJ2-7; unclear D gene. The V gene lost 10 bases and the J gene lost 4 bases, with 11 bases spanning the gap. CDR3 length equals 11 residues. From germline, CDR1 is LNHDA and CDR2 SQIVND (reference sequence). Here the CDR3 reads CATRTGYEQYF. The CDR3 DNA reads as TGTGCCACCCGAACTGGGTACGAGCAGTACTTC. Variable domain in full (rest from reference TRBV19 and TRBJ2-7): DGGITQSPKYLFRKEGQNVTLSCEQNLNHDAMYWYRQDPGQGLRLIYYSQIVNDFQKGDIAEGYSVSREKKESFPLTVTSAQKNPTAFYLCATRTGYEQYFGPGTRLTVT.

This clonotype was counted only a few times. The V gene is TRBV7-9, the J gene TRBJ2-1, with 9 bases identical to TRBD1. Germline CDR1 is SEHNR and CDR2 is FQNEAQ (reference sequence). V gave up 5 bases and J gave up 4 bases; unmatched junction bases: 9. This CDR3 comprises 16 residues. The CDR3 loop reads CASSHSPGQGYNEQFF. The CDR3 region has the DNA TGTGCCAGCAGCCATTCACCGGGACAGGGATACAATGAGCAGTTCTTC.

The V call is TRBV7-6, the J call TRBJ2-6; TRBD1 agrees at 7 bases. With V trimmed by 6 bases and J by 0 bases, 8 bases remained unmatched. CDR1 is SGHVS, CDR2 FNYEAQ, per germline. This CDR3 is built from 17 residues. CDR3 protein: CASSDRDSPSGANVLTF. CDR3 bases: TGTGCCAGCAGTGACCGGGACAGCCCCTCTGGGGCCAACGTCCTGACTTTC.

This clonotype was recorded at least ten times. The genes are TRBV5-1 and TRBJ2-3, with D possibly being TRBD1 (6 bases). Trimming pared 4 bases from V and 1 base from J, leaving 16 bases between. CDR3 length: 16 amino acids. Germline-derived CDR1 and CDR2 are SGHRS and YFSETQ. The CDR3, as DNA: TGCGCCAGCAGCCTCCTCGGGGCAGGGGGCACAGATACGCAGTATTTT. This encodes CASSLLGAGGTDTQYF. Based on the CDR3 plus reference TRBV5-1 and TRBJ2-3, the full variable domain is KAGVTQTPRYLIKTRGQQVTLSCSPISGHRSVSWYQQTPGQGLQFLFEYFSETQRNKGNFPGRFSGRQFSNSRSEMNVSTLELGDSALYLCASSLLGAGGTDTQYFGPGTRLTVL.

This clonotype showed up many times. The chain combines TRBV12-3 or TRBV12-4 with TRBJ2-5; 7 nucleotides line up with TRBD2. This CDR3 spans 16 amino acids. With 4 bases clipped from V and 2 bases from J, the junction kept 10 bases outside the gene matches. The CDR3 region is CASSWFLGAGQETQYF. For the CDR3, the DNA is TGTGCCAGCAGTTGGTTTTTAGGAGCGGGGCAAGAGACCCAGTACTTC.

This clonotype has at least ten counts. This chain uses TRBV27 with TRBJ2-1, with a weak D call TRBD2 (6 bases). Germline V gives CDR1 MNHEY, CDR2 SMNVEV (reference sequence). This CDR3 comprises 12 residues. The CDR3 DNA reads TGTGCGGCGGGACCGGCTGTCCATGAGCAGTTCTTC. Amino acid sequence: CAAGPAVHEQFF.

This clonotype was seen ten or more times. The chain links TRBV4-2 to TRBJ2-4; D is possibly TRBD2 (5 bases). CDR1 is LGHNA, CDR2 YNFKEQ, per germline. V dropped 0 bases and J dropped 0 bases, with 15 bases sitting between them. This CDR3 has 18 residues. The CDR3 is CASSQDGVLAGAKNIQYF. The CDR3, as DNA: TGTGCCAGCAGCCAAGATGGGGTCCTTGCGGGAGCCAAAAACATTCAGTACTTC.

The CDR3 here is CASNPGLAAASTDTQYF. The CDR3, as DNA: TGTGCCAGCAACCCGGGACTAGCGGCTGCTAGCACAGATACGCAGTATTTT. V and J are TRBV12-3 or TRBV12-4 and TRBJ2-3; 11 bases agree with TRBD2. The CDR3 consists of 17 residues. Germline trimming cut 7 bases from V and 0 bases from J; bases unmatched to any gene: 9.

This clonotype was detected a few times. CDR3 coding DNA: TGTGCCAGCAGTTTAGTACTAGCGGGGGGAGAGACCCAGTACTTC. It translates to CASSLVLAGGETQYF. The rearrangement joins TRBV12-3 or TRBV12-4 to TRBJ2-5; 12 bases are shared with TRBD2. The CDR3 sequence is 15 residues long. Losses at the gene ends were 1 base for V and 4 bases for J; bases not matched to a gene: 1.

V usage is TRBV4-1 and J usage is TRBJ2-3; a weak D match, TRBD2 (6 bases). V was shortened by 4 bases and J by 0 bases, with 17 bases between the two germline ends. This CDR3 has 17 residues. CDR1 and CDR2 (germline): MGHRA, YSYEKL. The CDR3 nucleotides read TGCGCCAGCAGCCTCCTAGCAGGGAGGAAGAGCACAGATACGCAGTATTTT. This sequence encodes CASSLLAGRKSTDTQYF.

J is TRBJ2-1 and V is TRBV29-1; TRBD2 matches at 10 bases. V was pared by 5 bases and J by 5 bases, with 9 bases of the junction left unmatched. The CDR3 runs 15 residues. The germline V gene encodes CDR1 SQVTM and CDR2 ANQGSEA. The CDR3 is CSVSGGLAIDNEQFF. The CDR3 DNA follows: TGCAGCGTTTCGGGGGGACTAGCGATAGACAATGAGCAGTTCTTC.

CDR3 nucleotide sequence: TGTGCCAGCAGCCCAGGGGCGAAGGGTTCAAAGTACTATGGCTACACCTTC. This sequence encodes CASSPGAKGSKYYGYTF. The chain recombines TRBV3-1 with TRBJ1-2; D perhaps matches TRBD1 (6 bases). This CDR3 has 17 residues. V was pared by 4 bases and J by 3 bases, with 21 bases between. In germline, CDR1 is LGHDT, CDR2 YNNKEL (reference sequence).

This clonotype was detected a few times. The J gene is TRBJ2-1, the V gene TRBV9; 13 positions agree with TRBD2. The CDR3 loop spans 16 amino acids. From germline, CDR1 is SGDLS and CDR2 YYNGEE. V gave up 4 bases and J gave up 6 bases; unmatched junction bases: 7. The chain's CDR3 is CASSTYRLAGGNEQFF. For the CDR3, the DNA is TGTGCCAGCAGCACCTATCGACTAGCGGGAGGCAATGAGCAGTTCTTC.

This clonotype occurred many times. The chain links TRBV9 to TRBJ2-3; 7 nucleotides agree with TRBD1. CDR1 is SGDLS and CDR2 is YYNGEE in the germline V gene. This CDR3 region has 14 residues. After removal of 4 bases from V and 4 bases from J, the junction contained 6 bases not matched to a gene. The CDR3 bases are TGTGCCAGCAGCTCGGGACAGAGATCAGATACGCAGTATTTT. Protein: CASSSGQRSDTQYF.